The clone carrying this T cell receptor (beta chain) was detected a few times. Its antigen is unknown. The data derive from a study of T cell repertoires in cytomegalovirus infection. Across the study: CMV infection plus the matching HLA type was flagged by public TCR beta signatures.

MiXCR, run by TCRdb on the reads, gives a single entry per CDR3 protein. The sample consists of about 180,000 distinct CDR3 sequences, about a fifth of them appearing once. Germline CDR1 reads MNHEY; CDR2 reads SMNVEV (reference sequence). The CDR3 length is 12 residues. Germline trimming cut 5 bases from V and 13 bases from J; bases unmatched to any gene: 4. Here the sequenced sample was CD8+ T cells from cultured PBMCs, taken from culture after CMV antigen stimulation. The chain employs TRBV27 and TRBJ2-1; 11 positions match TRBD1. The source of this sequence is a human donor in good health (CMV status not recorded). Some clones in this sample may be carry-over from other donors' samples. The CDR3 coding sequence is TGTGCCAGCAGTCGGACAGGGGGCAATCAGTTCTTC. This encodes CASSRTGGNQFF.